Detailed here is one T cell receptor beta chain. Antigen unknown. The CDR3 consists of 15 residues. V lost 3 bases and J lost 5, with 11 bases in between. Germline V gene lookup returns CDR1 SGHVS and CDR2 FNYEAQ. The sample belongs to a study of shared clonotypes between healthy human individuals. General study results and limits: Generation of non-shared clonotypes was less probable than generation of clonotypes shared by all four donors.

Sequenced by immunoSEQ multiplex PCR; TCRdb stores in-frame clones only, minus some. The sample has over 2 million clones; just under 95% are singletons. Naive CD8 cells, CD45RO-negative and positively selected for CCR7, excluded terminally differentiated effector memory CD45RA+ cells. Sequencing used naive CD8+ T cells sorted from blood. The chain employs TRBV7-6 and TRBJ1-6, with D perhaps matching TRBD1 (5 bases). This receptor was identified in a man younger than 35 in good health. CDR3 sequence (DNA): TGTGCCAGCAGCTTGGGGACGGTTGATAATTCACCCCTCCACTTT. It translates to CASSLGTVDNSPLHF.